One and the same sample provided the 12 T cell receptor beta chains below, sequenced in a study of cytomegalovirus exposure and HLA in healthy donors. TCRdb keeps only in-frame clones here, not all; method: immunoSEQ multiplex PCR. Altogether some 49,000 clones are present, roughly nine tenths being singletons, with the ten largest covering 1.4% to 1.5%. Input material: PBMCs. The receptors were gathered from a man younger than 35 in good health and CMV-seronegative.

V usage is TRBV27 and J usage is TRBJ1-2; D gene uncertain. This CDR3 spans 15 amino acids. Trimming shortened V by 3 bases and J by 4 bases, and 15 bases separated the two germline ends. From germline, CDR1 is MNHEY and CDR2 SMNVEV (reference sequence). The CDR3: CASSFSAPTGYGYTF. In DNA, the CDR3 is TGTGCCAGCAGTTTCTCGGCCCCAACGGGCTATGGCTACACCTTC.

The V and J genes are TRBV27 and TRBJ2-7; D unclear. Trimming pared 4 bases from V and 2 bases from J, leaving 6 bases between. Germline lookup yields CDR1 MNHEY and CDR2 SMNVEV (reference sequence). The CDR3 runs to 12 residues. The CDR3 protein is CASSSTTYEQYF. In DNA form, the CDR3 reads TGTGCCAGCAGTTCTACCACCTACGAGCAGTACTTC.

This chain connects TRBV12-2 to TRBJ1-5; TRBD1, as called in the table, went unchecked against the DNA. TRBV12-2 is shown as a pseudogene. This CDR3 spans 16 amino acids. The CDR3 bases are TGTGCAAGTCGCTTAGCGCAAGGACAGGGCAATCAGCCCCAGCATTTT. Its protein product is CASRLAQGQGNQPQHF.

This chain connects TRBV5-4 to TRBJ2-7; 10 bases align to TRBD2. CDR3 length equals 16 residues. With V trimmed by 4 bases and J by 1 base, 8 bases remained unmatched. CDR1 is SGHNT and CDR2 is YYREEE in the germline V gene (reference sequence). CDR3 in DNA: TGTGCCAGCAGCCAATCCGTAGCGGGAGGATCCTACGAGCAGTACTTC. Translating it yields CASSQSVAGGSYEQYF.

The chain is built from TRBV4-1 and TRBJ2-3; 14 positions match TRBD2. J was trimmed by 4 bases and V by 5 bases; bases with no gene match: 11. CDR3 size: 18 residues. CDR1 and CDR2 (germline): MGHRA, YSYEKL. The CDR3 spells CASSTSGTSGSISDTQYF. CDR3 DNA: TGCGCCAGCAGCACCTCCGGGACTAGCGGGAGTATTTCAGATACGCAGTATTTT.

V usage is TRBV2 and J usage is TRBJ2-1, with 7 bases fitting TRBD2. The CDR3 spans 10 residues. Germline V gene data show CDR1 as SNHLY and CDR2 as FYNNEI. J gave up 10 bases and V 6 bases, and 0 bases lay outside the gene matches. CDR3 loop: CASRLAEQFF. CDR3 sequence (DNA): TGTGCCAGCAGACTAGCGGAGCAGTTCTTC.

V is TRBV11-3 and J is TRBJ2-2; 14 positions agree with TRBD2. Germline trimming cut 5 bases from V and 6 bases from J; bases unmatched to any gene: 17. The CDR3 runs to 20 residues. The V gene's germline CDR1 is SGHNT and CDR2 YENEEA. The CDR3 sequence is CASSPADGTSGSWGAGELFF. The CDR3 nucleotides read TGTGCCAGCAGCCCCGCGGATGGGACTAGCGGGAGTTGGGGGGCCGGGGAGCTGTTTTTT.

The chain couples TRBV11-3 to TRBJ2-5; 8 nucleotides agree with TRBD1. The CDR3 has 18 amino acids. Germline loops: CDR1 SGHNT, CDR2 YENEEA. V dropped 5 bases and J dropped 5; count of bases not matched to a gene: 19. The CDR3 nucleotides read TGTGCCAGCAGCCTCTGGACAGGGTGGTATGGATTTTCGGAGACCCAGTACTTC. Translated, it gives CASSLWTGWYGFSETQYF.

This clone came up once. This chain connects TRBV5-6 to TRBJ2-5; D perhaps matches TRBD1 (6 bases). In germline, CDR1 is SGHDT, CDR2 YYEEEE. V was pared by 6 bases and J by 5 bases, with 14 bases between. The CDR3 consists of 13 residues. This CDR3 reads CASNAGAPETQYF. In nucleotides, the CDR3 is TGTGCCAGCAACGCAGGGGCCCCCGAGACCCAGTACTTC.

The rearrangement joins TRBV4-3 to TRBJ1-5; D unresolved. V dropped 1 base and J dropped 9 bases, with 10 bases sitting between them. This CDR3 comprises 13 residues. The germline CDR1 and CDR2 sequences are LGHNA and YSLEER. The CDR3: CASSQVSSGPQHF. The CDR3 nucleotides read TGCGCCAGCAGCCAAGTAAGCAGCGGGCCCCAGCATTTT.

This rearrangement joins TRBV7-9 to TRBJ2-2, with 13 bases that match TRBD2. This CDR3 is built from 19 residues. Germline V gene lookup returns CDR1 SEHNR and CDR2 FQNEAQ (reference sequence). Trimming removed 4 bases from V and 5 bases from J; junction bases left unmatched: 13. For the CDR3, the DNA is TGTGCCAGCAGCTATCACGGACTAGCGGGAGTGAGTTGGACCGGGGAGCTGTTTTTT. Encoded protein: CASSYHGLAGVSWTGELFF.

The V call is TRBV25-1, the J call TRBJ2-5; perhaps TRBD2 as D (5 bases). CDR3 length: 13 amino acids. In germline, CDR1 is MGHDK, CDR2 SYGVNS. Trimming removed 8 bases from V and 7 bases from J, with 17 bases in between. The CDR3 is CASSPGLFGTQYF. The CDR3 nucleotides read TGTGCCAGCTCGCCTGGACTGTTCGGGACCCAGTACTTC.